This TCR beta chain was captured by sequencing in a study of OX40 agonist ivuxolimab in advanced cancers. Across the study: Averaging about 60 years in age, with a range of about 23 to 79, the cohort was approximately 87% male. Study outcomes and limitations: Dosing at 0.1 to 3.0 mg/kg was accompanied by clonal expansion of CD4+ and CD8+ blood T cells by week 6.

V was cut by 5 bases and J by 10 bases, with 18 bases left in between. The CDR3 sequence is 14 residues long. Germline lookup yields CDR1 SGHTA and CDR2 FQGNSA. Data came from immunoSEQ multiplex PCR; TCRdb stores just in-frame clones and leaves some out. The table shows more than 90,000 clones, with approximately 80% occurring only once. Comments on this clone: What it binds is unknown.

Sequencing used CD4+ or CD8+ T cells sorted from blood, obtained in a trial of the OX40 agonist ivuxolimab. The V and J genes are TRBV7-2 and TRBJ2-1; the D gene is possibly TRBD2 (6 bases). The receptor comes from an adult with an advanced solid tumor such as melanoma, head and neck, liver or kidney cancer. The CDR3 nucleotides are TGTGCCAGCAGCCCGGGGGAGACTGGACGGGAGCAGTTCTTC. This codes for CASSPGETGREQFF.